The next 19 T cell receptor beta chains were all read from a single sample in a study of blood T cell repertoires in COVID-19. Sequencing was performed with immunoSEQ multiplex PCR; in TCRdb, only in-frame clones are kept and a portion is missing. The sample contains approximately 200,000 clones, around 90% of which appear only once. The sample was PBMCs or T cells enriched from blood (not recorded which). Receptors were obtained from a woman under 40 who had recovered from COVID-19.

This chain connects TRBV7-2 to TRBJ1-3; D is possibly TRBD1 (6 bases). There are 14 residues in the CDR3. V dropped 3 bases and J dropped 4 bases, with 10 bases sitting between them. Germline-derived CDR1 and CDR2 are SGHTA and FQGNSA. This CDR3 is CASSFGTSGNTIYF. CDR3 coding DNA: TGTGCCAGCAGCTTCGGGACATCAGGAAACACCATATATTTT.

This clone was seen a single time. The rearrangement links TRBV5-4 to TRBJ2-4; 9 bases are shared with TRBD1. The germline V gene encodes CDR1 SGHNT and CDR2 YYREEE (reference sequence). The CDR3 has 18 residues. The trim removed 0 bases at V and 7 bases at J, leaving 14 bases unmatched. As DNA, the CDR3 is TGTGCCAGCAGCTTGGCCAGAAGTACCCGGGACAGGGCTAACATTCAGTACTTC. It translates to CASSLARSTRDRANIQYF.

The J gene is TRBJ2-3, the V gene TRBV24-1, with TRBD2 as a possible D gene (5 bases). CDR3 length equals 17 residues. V dropped 0 bases and J dropped 1 base, with 13 bases sitting between them. Germline-derived CDR1 and CDR2 are KGHDR and SFDVKD. The CDR3 region has the DNA TGTGCCACCAGTGATTTGAGCGGATTCACGGGCACAGATACGCAGTATTTT. Amino acid sequence: CATSDLSGFTGTDTQYF.

This chain uses TRBV6-1 with TRBJ2-2; D unresolved. This CDR3 spans 14 amino acids. Germline assignment: CDR1 MNHNS and CDR2 SASEGT. Trimming pared 2 bases from V and 0 bases from J, leaving 4 bases between. The CDR3: CASSETTNTGELFF. CDR3 in DNA: TGTGCCAGCAGTGAAACTACGAACACCGGGGAGCTGTTTTTT.

The V call is TRBV6-5, the J call TRBJ2-1; 8 nucleotides line up with TRBD1. V was pared by 6 bases and J by 7 bases, with 11 bases of the junction left unmatched. The CDR3 loop spans 15 amino acids. Germline-derived CDR1 and CDR2 are MNHEY and SVGAGI. CDR3 DNA sequence: TGTGCCAGCAGGACCTACGGGACAGGACCAAATGAGCAGTTCTTC. It is translated as CASRTYGTGPNEQFF.

The chain links TRBV9 to TRBJ2-2; 14 nucleotides match TRBD2. Germline lookup yields CDR1 SGDLS and CDR2 YYNGEE. This CDR3 spans 16 amino acids. With 4 bases clipped from V and 7 bases from J, the junction kept 6 bases outside the gene matches. The CDR3 DNA follows: TGTGCCAGCAGCCCTGGGACTAGCGGGAGTGGCGGGGAGCTGTTTTTT. Translating it yields CASSPGTSGSGGELFF.

Written as DNA, the CDR3 is TGTGCCAGTAGTTCCGCAGATACGCAGTATTTT. This translates into CASSSADTQYF. The V and J genes are TRBV19 and TRBJ2-3; D is ambiguous. V was shortened by 5 bases and J by 4 bases, with 4 bases between the two germline ends. Germline V CDR1 and CDR2: LNHDA, SQIVND (reference sequence). This CDR3 spans 11 amino acids.

This chain links TRBV2 with TRBJ2-7, with 10 bases aligning to TRBD2. The CDR3 length is 16 residues. The ends lost 6 bases at V and 1 base at J; junction bases unmatched: 9. Germline CDR1 is SNHLY and CDR2 is FYNNEI. The CDR3 region is CASRRSELAGSYEQYF. For the CDR3, the DNA is TGTGCCAGCAGACGATCCGAACTAGCGGGGTCCTACGAGCAGTACTTC.

The chain combines TRBV2 with TRBJ2-5, with 8 nucleotides matching TRBD1. Germline assignment: CDR1 SNHLY and CDR2 FYNNEI. CDR3 size: 13 residues. The trim removed 4 bases at V and 3 bases at J, leaving 1 base unmatched. The CDR3 bases are TGTGCCAGCAGTGGGGGACAGGAAGAGACCCAGTACTTC. Its translation: CASSGGQEETQYF.

This clone came up a few times. The chain uses TRBV30 and TRBJ2-3, with TRBD1 matching 7 bases. The ends lost 4 bases at V and 2 bases at J; junction bases unmatched: 9. The V gene's germline CDR1 is GTSNPN and CDR2 SVGIG (reference sequence). This CDR3 is 15 amino acids long. CDR3 sequence: CAWMRGGAPTDTQYF. Here the CDR3 DNA reads TGTGCCTGGATGCGAGGGGGCGCCCCCACAGATACGCAGTATTTT.

The V call is TRBV7-9, the J call TRBJ1-1; D not certain. Looked up from germline, CDR1 is SEHNR and CDR2 is FQNEAQ (reference sequence). V was pared by 4 bases and J by 1 base, with 10 bases between. This CDR3 has 14 residues. The CDR3 nucleotides are TGTGCCAGCAGCTCCTCCAGCGGGAACACTGAAGCTTTCTTT. Translating it yields CASSSSSGNTEAFF.

The V call is TRBV28, the J call TRBJ1-1; a possible D gene is TRBD1 (5 bases). CDR3 length equals 15 residues. The V end was cut by 7 bases, the J end by 4 bases, with 19 bases between. Germline CDR1 reads MDHEN; CDR2 reads SYDVKM. CDR3 coding DNA: TGTGCCAGCACCGTCGGGGGGTCAGAGGGCACTGAAGCTTTCTTT. Its protein is CASTVGGSEGTEAFF.

V gene TRBV19 combines with J gene TRBJ1-1, with TRBD1 matching 9 bases. The V gene's germline CDR1 is LNHDA and CDR2 SQIVND (reference sequence). V dropped 4 bases and J dropped 3; count of bases not matched to a gene: 9. This CDR3 is built from 16 residues. Written as DNA, the CDR3 is TGTGCCAGTAGTACGGGGACAGGGCCTCTGGACACTGAAGCTTTCTTT. As protein: CASSTGTGPLDTEAFF.

V and J are TRBV24-1 and TRBJ2-7; D may be TRBD1 (6 bases). Germline V gene data show CDR1 as KGHDR and CDR2 as SFDVKD. Deletions cut 1 base from V and 9 bases from J, with 15 bases between. The CDR3 has 14 residues. CDR3: CATSDFRDIDGQYF. CDR3 in DNA: TGTGCCACCAGTGATTTCCGGGACATCGACGGGCAGTACTTC.

This chain connects TRBV7-9 to TRBJ1-1; tentative D call: TRBD1 (6 bases). CDR1 is SEHNR, CDR2 FQNEAQ, per germline (reference sequence). This CDR3 is 15 amino acids long. V was cut by 2 bases and J by 4 bases, with 14 bases left in between. The CDR3 is CASSLRDTDSTEAFF. The CDR3 nucleotides are TGTGCCAGCAGCTTAAGGGACACGGATTCCACTGAAGCTTTCTTT.

J is TRBJ1-1 and V is TRBV5-4; unclear D gene. With 2 bases removed from V and 0 bases from J, the gap between germline ends came to 20 bases. Germline CDR1 SGHNT, CDR2 YYREEE (reference sequence). The CDR3 loop spans 18 amino acids. In DNA form, the CDR3 reads TGTGCCAGCAGCTTTCGATCCGGAGGATTGACAATGAACACTGAAGCTTTCTTT. Its protein is CASSFRSGGLTMNTEAFF.

This clone has ten or more counts. V is TRBV9 and J is TRBJ2-1, with TRBD1 matching over 7 bases. The CDR3 runs 15 residues. V shed 0 bases and J 4 bases; nucleotides not matched to a gene: 4. Germline V lookup: CDR1 SGDLS, CDR2 YYNGEE. The CDR3 reads CASSVEGQKYNEQFF. CDR3 nucleotides: TGTGCCAGCAGCGTAGAGGGACAGAAATACAATGAGCAGTTCTTC.

The chain carries TRBV7-9 and TRBJ1-1; D perhaps matches TRBD1 (5 bases). The CDR3 runs 14 residues. V lost 1 base and J lost 5, with 11 bases in between. CDR1 SEHNR and CDR2 FQNEAQ come from the germline V gene (reference sequence). The CDR3 DNA sequence: TGTGCCAGCAGCTTAGATCAGGGCATAACTGAAGCTTTCTTT. It translates to CASSLDQGITEAFF.

This chain joins TRBV11-2 and TRBJ2-2, with TRBD2 matching 13 bases. CDR1 is SGHAT, CDR2 FQNNGV, per germline. V lost 1 base and J lost 5; bases outside the gene matches: 7. This CDR3 spans 18 amino acids. DNA for the CDR3: TGTGCCAGCAGCTTAGCGAGACTAGCGGGAGGTAGTACCGGGGAGCTGTTTTTT. This translates into CASSLARLAGGSTGELFF.